Sequencing of this T cell receptor beta chain was carried out in a study of spatial heterogeneity in lung cancer. On the study more broadly: The donors comprised some 72 untreated early-stage non-small cell lung cancer patients. Sequence detection consistently recorded a greater number of beta-chain than alpha-chain sequences. Raw reads contained each unique TCR and UMI combination more than ten times on average.

Time point denoted: blood at routine non-recurrence follow-up after resection. Unsorted whole RNA samples from tumor, nontumor lung or frozen PBMC were sequenced. The CDR3 extends over 12 amino acids. Trimming took 1 base from V and 7 from J, leaving 4 bases between them. Germline CDR1 is LGHDT and CDR2 is YNNKEL (reference sequence). The library protocol tagged each TCR cDNA with a unique molecular identifier. TCRdb used MiXCR to reprocess the 5' RACE reads, holding one entry per CDR3 protein. The data show some 120,000 distinct CDR3 sequences, approximately 12% seen once. This clonotype was observed a few times.

The chain uses TRBV3-1 and TRBJ2-2; no definite D call. The TCR sequence derives from a male donor with early-stage non-small cell lung cancer. The sequencing here drew on PBMCs, taken at follow-up. CDR3 protein: CASSQGLGELFF. The CDR3 DNA reads TGTGCCAGCAGCCAAGGTCTCGGGGAGCTGTTTTTT. The full variable domain, completed using reference TRBV3-1 and TRBJ2-2, is DTAVSQTPKYLVTQMGNDKSIKCEQNLGHDTMYWYKQDSKKFLKIMFSYNNKELIINETVPNRFSPKSPDKAHLNLHINSLELGDSAVYFCASSQGLGELFFGEGSRLTVL.